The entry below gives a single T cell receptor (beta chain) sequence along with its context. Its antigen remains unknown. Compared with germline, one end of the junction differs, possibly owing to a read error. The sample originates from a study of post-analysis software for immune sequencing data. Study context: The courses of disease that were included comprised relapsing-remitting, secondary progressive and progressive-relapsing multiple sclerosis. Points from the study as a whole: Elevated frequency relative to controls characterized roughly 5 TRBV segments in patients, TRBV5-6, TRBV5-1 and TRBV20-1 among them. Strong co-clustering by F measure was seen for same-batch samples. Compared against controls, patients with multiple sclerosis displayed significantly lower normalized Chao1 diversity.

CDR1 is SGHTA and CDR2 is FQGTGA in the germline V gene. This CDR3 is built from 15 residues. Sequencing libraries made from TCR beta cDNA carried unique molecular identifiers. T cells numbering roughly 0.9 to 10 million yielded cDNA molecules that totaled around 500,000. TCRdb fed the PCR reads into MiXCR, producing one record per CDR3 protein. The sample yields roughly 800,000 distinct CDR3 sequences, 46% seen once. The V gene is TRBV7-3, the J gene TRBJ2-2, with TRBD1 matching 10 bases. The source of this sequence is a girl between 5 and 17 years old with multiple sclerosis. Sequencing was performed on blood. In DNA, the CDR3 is TGTGCCAGCAGCTTGACAGGGGGCAAGACCGGGGAGCGGTTTTTT. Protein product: CASSLTGGKTGERFF. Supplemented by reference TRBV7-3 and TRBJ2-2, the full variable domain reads GAGVSQTPSNKVTEKGKYVELRCDPISGHTALYWYRQSLGQGPEFLIYFQGTGAADDSGLPNDRFFAVRPEGSVSTLKIQRTERGDSAVYLCASSLTGGKTGERFFGEGSRLTVL.